This TCR beta chain was captured in a study of T cell responses to AZD1222 COVID-19 vaccine. Overall study findings and caveats: Samples come after the peak T cell response, not at day 14. A reported finding is that nearly half of spike-specific TCRs target unmutated variant regions. There were mostly white British donors and more females than males, and clonal diversity was possibly underestimated.

Of note for this clone: Its matching antigen is unknown.

V was shortened by 10 bases and J by 4 bases, with 22 bases between the two germline ends. The CDR3 length is 16 residues. Germline V lookup: CDR1 SEHNR, CDR2 FQNEAQ (reference sequence). This table comes from immunoSEQ multiplex PCR, and its TCRdb copy is limited to in-frame clones, with some not included. Of about 93,000 clones in the sample, around 87% were seen once. Pooling covered second doses at about 4 or about 12 weeks. The receptor was derived from an adult who received the AZD1222 COVID-19 vaccine. The chain uses TRBV7-9 and TRBJ1-4, with a tentative D call TRBD1 (5 bases). The source was peripheral blood, collected 28 days after the second AZD1222 dose. CDR3 sequence (DNA): TGTGCCACCCACGCAACGGGGACGACGATTAATGAAAAACTGTTTTTT. It encodes CATHATGTTINEKLFF.